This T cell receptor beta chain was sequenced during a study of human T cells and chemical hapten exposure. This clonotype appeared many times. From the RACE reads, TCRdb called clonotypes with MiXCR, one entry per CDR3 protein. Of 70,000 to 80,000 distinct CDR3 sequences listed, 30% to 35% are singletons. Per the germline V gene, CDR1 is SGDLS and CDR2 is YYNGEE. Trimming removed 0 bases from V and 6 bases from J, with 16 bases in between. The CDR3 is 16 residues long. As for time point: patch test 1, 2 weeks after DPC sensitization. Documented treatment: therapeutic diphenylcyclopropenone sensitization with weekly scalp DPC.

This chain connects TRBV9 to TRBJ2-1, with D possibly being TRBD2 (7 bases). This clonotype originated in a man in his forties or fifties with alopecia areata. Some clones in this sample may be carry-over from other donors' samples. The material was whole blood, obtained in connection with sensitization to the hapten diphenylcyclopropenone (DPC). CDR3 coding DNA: TGTGCCAGCAGCGTAGAAGGAGAGGGAGGGGGCAATGAGCAGTTCTTC. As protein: CASSVEGEGGGNEQFF.